This T cell receptor beta chain was retrieved from a study of T cell changes during pregnancy in multiple sclerosis. This CDR3 spans 12 amino acids. V gave up 8 bases and J gave up 5 bases; unmatched junction bases: 5. Germline V gene sequence: CDR1 MDHEN, CDR2 SYDVKM. Only in-frame clones appear in the TCRdb table, and some are missing; sequencing was by immunoSEQ multiplex PCR. The data contain almost 65,000 clones, around 92% of them singletons. The gene calls are TRBV28 and TRBJ2-5; 7 nucleotides line up with TRBD2. The sample was peripheral blood, taken in the first trimester of pregnancy. This clonotype was obtained from a female donor with multiple sclerosis, enrolled in a pregnancy study. CDR3 region: CASCAGVETQYF. The CDR3 DNA follows: TGTGCCAGCTGTGCGGGAGTGGAGACCCAGTACTTC.